The 29 T cell receptor beta chains reported below all come from one sample, sequenced in a study of vaccination and CD4 T cells after COVID-19. The Oncomine TCR Beta short-read assay was what sequenced the DNA obtained from cultured CD4+ T cells. In TCRdb, the PCR reads were re-called with MiXCR into one record per CDR3 protein. The sample lists tens of thousands of distinct CDR3 sequences, around 63% occurring once. Treatment of the sample: approximately 10-day PBMC culture with coronavirus spike peptide pools or control peptides (ViraFEST assay). Their antigens remain unidentified. The specimen sequenced was CD4+ T cells from blood, cultured in vitro. All receptors come from a human donor who had recovered from COVID-19.

The genes are TRBV7-8 and TRBJ2-7; D call uncertain. CDR1 and CDR2 (germline): SGHVS, FQNEAQ. V was pared by 4 bases and J by 7 bases, with 23 bases between. CDR3 size: 16 residues. The DNA for the CDR3 is TGTGCCAGCAGCTATACTCTACGGGCAGTCCACGGGGAGCAGTACTTC. Translated: CASSYTLRAVHGEQYF.

This sequence joins TRBV5-1 and TRBJ1-2; D is unresolved. The CDR3 covers 13 residues. V gave up 0 bases and J gave up 7 bases, with 10 bases separating them. Germline V gives CDR1 SGHRS, CDR2 YFSETQ. The CDR3 DNA reads TGCGCCAGCAGCTTGGGTGAGGGCCGTGGCTACACCTTC. It yields the protein CASSLGEGRGYTF.

V gene TRBV2 combines with J gene TRBJ2-6; D ambiguous. Looked up from germline, CDR1 is SNHLY and CDR2 is FYNNEI. The CDR3 spans 14 residues. V was trimmed by 4 bases and J by 0 bases, leaving 4 bases between them. DNA for the CDR3: TGTGCCAGCAGTGCCGGCTCTGGGGCCAACGTCCTGACTTTC. This sequence encodes CASSAGSGANVLTF.

This clonotype was detected only once. The chain employs TRBV5-1 and TRBJ2-1, with 10 positions matching TRBD2. The germline CDR1 and CDR2 sequences are SGHRS and YFSETQ. This CDR3 is built from 15 residues. Losses at the gene ends were 3 bases for V and 8 bases for J; bases not matched to a gene: 8. CDR3 sequence reads: CASSSSGRGGDEQFF. The CDR3 DNA is TGCGCCAGCAGCTCTAGCGGGAGAGGAGGGGATGAGCAGTTCTTC. The full variable domain, rest sourced from reference TRBV5-1 and TRBJ2-1, is KAGVTQTPRYLIKTRGQQVTLSCSPISGHRSVSWYQQTPGQGLQFLFEYFSETQRNKGNFPGRFSGRQFSNSRSEMNVSTLELGDSALYLCASSSSGRGGDEQFFGPGTRLTVL.

This clonotype was counted a few times. The chain employs TRBV11-3 and TRBJ2-5, with TRBD1 matching 8 bases. The CDR3 spans 14 residues. From germline, CDR1 is SGHNT and CDR2 YENEEA. V was pared by 2 bases and J by 7 bases, with 6 bases of the junction left unmatched. The CDR3 nucleotides are TGTGCCAGCAGCTTATTCCCCGGACAGGGGACCCAGTACTTC. Translating it yields CASSLFPGQGTQYF.

V gene TRBV19 combines with J gene TRBJ2-5, with a tentative D call TRBD2 (6 bases). CDR1 is LNHDA and CDR2 is SQIVND in the germline V gene (reference sequence). The CDR3 is 15 amino acids. V was clipped by 2 bases and J by 5 bases, with 15 bases between them. The CDR3 spells CASSIRIAAGETQYF. DNA for the CDR3: TGTGCCAGTAGTATACGGATAGCGGCAGGGGAGACCCAGTACTTC.

This clonotype was observed a single time. The rearrangement links TRBV6-2 or TRBV6-3 to TRBJ2-7, with D possibly being TRBD1 (5 bases). The CDR3 sequence is 13 residues long. The V gene lost 3 bases and the J gene lost 6 bases, with 12 bases spanning the gap. Per germline, CDR1 MNHEY and CDR2 SVGEGT. In DNA, the CDR3 is TGTGCCAGCAGTTATTTACAGGCGGCCGAGCAGTACTTC. This translates into CASSYLQAAEQYF.

J is TRBJ2-5 and V is TRBV11-3; TRBD2 agrees at 8 bases. V lost 0 bases to trimming and J lost 2 bases; unmatched junction nucleotides: 2. The CDR3 totals 15 residues. Germline CDR1 and CDR2: SGHNT and YENEEA. The CDR3: CASSLEGGGQETQYF. The CDR3 DNA follows: TGTGCCAGCAGCTTAGAGGGCGGGGGGCAAGAGACCCAGTACTTC.

The rearrangement joins TRBV18 to TRBJ1-1; 7 nucleotides align to TRBD1. CDR1 KGHSH and CDR2 LQKENI come from the germline V gene. The CDR3 is made up of 12 amino acids. V gave up 4 bases and J gave up 6 bases; unmatched junction bases: 2. The CDR3 protein is CASSRTGAEAFF. In DNA, the CDR3 is TGTGCCAGCTCACGAACAGGGGCTGAAGCTTTCTTT.

This clonotype was counted between two and nine times. The rearrangement links TRBV2 to TRBJ1-2; 10 nucleotides line up with TRBD1. Germline assignment: CDR1 SNHLY and CDR2 FYNNEI. The CDR3 contains 15 residues. Trimming cost V 6 bases and J 4 bases; bases outside gene matches: 8. In DNA, the CDR3 is TGTGCCAGCAGAAGATCGGGACAGGGGACCTATGGCTACACCTTC. Protein sequence: CASRRSGQGTYGYTF.

The V and J genes are TRBV7-2 and TRBJ2-3, with D possibly being TRBD2 (6 bases). The CDR3 length is 17 residues. Trimming pared 5 bases from V and 1 base from J, leaving 19 bases between. CDR1 is SGHTA and CDR2 is FQGNSA in the germline V gene. The CDR3 DNA reads TGTGCCAGCAGCCCCCAGCAGGCGGGATTTGGCACAGATACGCAGTATTTT. Its protein is CASSPQQAGFGTDTQYF.

V gene TRBV7-9 combines with J gene TRBJ2-1; 8 bases are a match to TRBD1. Germline V gene sequence: CDR1 SEHNR, CDR2 FQNEAQ (reference sequence). The CDR3 is made up of 17 amino acids. V gave up 5 bases and J gave up 0 bases; unmatched junction bases: 9. The CDR3 coding sequence is TGTGCCAGCAGCGGGGGTCTAGGGACAGGCTCCTACAATGAGCAGTTCTTC. It encodes CASSGGLGTGSYNEQFF.

The CDR3 protein is CASSPRGGTDTQYF. The CDR3 DNA is TGTGCCAGCAGCCCCCGGGGTGGCACAGATACGCAGTATTTT. The rearrangement uses TRBV4-2 and TRBJ2-3; the D gene is possibly TRBD2 (5 bases). The V gene's germline CDR1 is LGHNA and CDR2 YNFKEQ. Trimming pared 4 bases from V and 1 base from J, leaving 9 bases between. The CDR3 length is 14 residues.

This rearrangement joins TRBV7-2 to TRBJ2-2; D possibly matches TRBD1 or TRBD2 (6 bases each). This CDR3 comprises 15 residues. Germline CDR1 and CDR2: SGHTA and FQGNSA. Trimming stripped 2 bases from V and 6 bases from J, with 13 bases between. Here the CDR3 DNA reads TGTGCCAGCAGCTTAACGGGGGCCGGAGCCGGGGAGCTGTTTTTT. Its translation: CASSLTGAGAGELFF.

This chain uses TRBV7-9 with TRBJ2-7; D gene uncertain. The CDR3 consists of 16 residues. Germline CDR1 reads SEHNR; CDR2 reads FQNEAQ (reference sequence). The ends were cut back, 1 base at V and 4 bases at J, with 17 bases in the middle. CDR3 DNA sequence: TGTGCCAGCAGCTTAGTGGTGTCGGATCTGGCGTACGAGCAGTACTTC. Amino acids: CASSLVVSDLAYEQYF. Supplemented by reference TRBV7-9 and TRBJ2-7, the full variable domain reads DTGVSQNPRHKITKRGQNVTFRCDPISEHNRLYWYRQTLGQGPEFLTYFQNEAQLEKSRLLSDRFSAERPKGSFSTLEIQRTEQGDSAMYLCASSLVVSDLAYEQYFGPGTRLTVT.

The genes are TRBV15 and TRBJ2-1; 7 nucleotides align to TRBD2. V gave up 4 bases and J gave up 15 bases; unmatched junction bases: 12. Germline values: CDR1 LNHNV, CDR2 YYDKDF (reference sequence). There are 13 residues in the CDR3. CDR3 sequence: CATSNWGGRDGFF. In DNA, the CDR3 is TGTGCCACCAGCAACTGGGGAGGGAGGGACGGGTTCTTC.

This chain joins TRBV20-1 and TRBJ1-1; D remains ambiguous. V dropped 7 bases and J dropped 1 base, with 16 bases sitting between them. CDR1 DFQATT and CDR2 SNEGSKA come from the germline V gene (reference sequence). The CDR3 runs to 14 residues. CDR3 region: CSGALGDPNTEAFF. The DNA of the CDR3 is TGCAGTGGAGCGCTTGGCGATCCGAACACTGAAGCTTTCTTT.

This chain uses TRBV7-2 with TRBJ1-2, with D unresolved. The V gene lost 5 bases and the J gene lost 1 base, with 14 bases spanning the gap. The CDR3 runs to 15 residues. The V gene's germline CDR1 is SGHTA and CDR2 FQGNSA. The CDR3 spells CASSLLWGINYGYTF. CDR3 bases: TGTGCCAGCAGCCTCCTTTGGGGAATTAACTATGGCTACACCTTC.

The chain joins TRBV28 to TRBJ1-2; unclear D gene. The germline V gene encodes CDR1 MDHEN and CDR2 SYDVKM. The length of the CDR3 is 13 residues. Trimming cost V 2 bases and J 4 bases, with 8 bases left between them. The CDR3 DNA sequence: TGTGCCAGCAGTTTAGTAGGTTTCTATGGCTACACCTTC. It translates to CASSLVGFYGYTF.

This clonotype was counted between two and nine times. The chain combines TRBV27 with TRBJ1-6; 10 nucleotides match TRBD1. The V gene end was trimmed by 6 bases and the J gene end by 9 bases; junction bases not matched to a gene: 5. This CDR3 contains 14 residues. Germline lookup yields CDR1 MNHEY and CDR2 SMNVEV (reference sequence). The CDR3 DNA follows: TGTGCCAGCAGCCCGGACAGGGGGACTTCACCCCTCCACTTT. This codes for CASSPDRGTSPLHF.

The chain joins TRBV19 to TRBJ2-7; possibly TRBD1 for D (6 bases). Germline-derived CDR1 and CDR2 are LNHDA and SQIVND (reference sequence). CDR3 length: 14 residues. V lost 4 bases to trimming and J lost 3 bases, with 13 bases between them. CDR3 protein: CASSKPGHSYEQYF. In DNA, the CDR3 is TGTGCCAGTAGTAAACCGGGACACAGCTACGAGCAGTACTTC.

The J gene is TRBJ2-2, the V gene TRBV6-5; 8 nucleotides agree with TRBD1. Germline loops: CDR1 MNHEY, CDR2 SVGAGI. Germline trimming cut 4 bases from V and 5 bases from J; bases unmatched to any gene: 9. This CDR3 comprises 16 residues. CDR3 bases: TGTGCCAGCAGTTCCGGACAGGGCATAGGAACCGGGGAGCTGTTTTTT. It specifies CASSSGQGIGTGELFF.

The chain employs TRBV6-5 and TRBJ1-3; 8 bases match TRBD1. CDR3 length equals 16 residues. The ends lost 2 bases at V and 2 bases at J; junction bases unmatched: 5. Germline V gene data show CDR1 as MNHEY and CDR2 as SVGAGI. The CDR3 region is CASSYGPGGTGNTIYF. As DNA, the CDR3 is TGTGCCAGCAGTTACGGCCCAGGGGGCACTGGAAACACCATATATTTT.

This clonotype was detected once. This chain connects TRBV7-2 to TRBJ1-5; D not resolved. Trimming shortened V by 3 bases and J by 0 bases, and 9 bases separated the two germline ends. Germline CDR1 reads SGHTA; CDR2 reads FQGNSA. The CDR3 is 15 residues long. CDR3 in amino acids: CASSLEGYSNQPQHF. The CDR3, as DNA: TGTGCCAGCAGCTTGGAAGGGTATAGCAATCAGCCCCAGCATTTT.

The chain uses TRBV21-1 and TRBJ2-5; TRBD1, the table's D call, lacks a check against the DNA. TRBV21-1 is given as a pseudogene. The CDR3 covers 16 residues. The CDR3 DNA follows: TGTGCCAGCAGCAAAGGTAGGACATTAGTGGGGGAGACCCAGTACTTC. Encoded protein: CASSKGRTLVGETQYF.

V is TRBV6-2 or TRBV6-3 and J is TRBJ2-3, with D possibly being TRBD2 (5 bases). V was trimmed by 0 bases and J by 2 bases, leaving 18 bases between them. Germline lookup yields CDR1 MNHEY and CDR2 SVGEGT. CDR3 size: 18 residues. The CDR3 DNA sequence: TGTGCCAGCAGTTACTCGAACCTCAAGCGGAGAGACACAGATACGCAGTATTTT. Its protein is CASSYSNLKRRDTDTQYF.

The V and J genes are TRBV7-2 and TRBJ1-5, with no clear D. The ends were cut back, 0 bases at V and 6 bases at J, with 3 bases in the middle. There are 12 residues in the CDR3. Germline loops: CDR1 SGHTA, CDR2 FQGNSA. The CDR3 DNA sequence: TGTGCCAGCAGCTTAGCTAGTCAGCCCCAGCATTTT. Its protein product is CASSLASQPQHF.

This chain uses TRBV4-3 with TRBJ2-3; 8 bases are a match to TRBD2. The CDR3 length is 15 residues. The germline CDR1 and CDR2 sequences are LGHNA and YSLEER. V trimming: 3 bases; J trimming: 6 bases; junction bases outside the gene matches: 8. The CDR3 loop is CASSHISGAGDTQYF. The CDR3, as DNA: TGCGCCAGCAGCCATATTAGCGGGGCGGGGGATACGCAGTATTTT.

Remarks on this clonotype: Compared with germline, one end of the junction differs, possibly owing to a read error. The V gene is TRBV7-6, the J gene TRBJ2-7; the D call may be TRBD1 or TRBD2 (6 bases each). The CDR3 length is 15 residues. Germline V gives CDR1 SGHVS, CDR2 FNYEAQ. CDR3 protein: CASSDPEIGGNEQYF. In DNA form, the CDR3 reads TGTGCTAGCAGCGACCCGGAGATAGGGGGGAACGAGCAGTACTTC.